A selection of T cell receptor beta chains follows, all from one sample in a study of T-cell memory formation after mild COVID-19. One entry per CDR3 protein results from TCRdb running MiXCR on the 5' RACE reads. The table shows hundreds of thousands of distinct CDR3 sequences, with 25% to 30% occurring only once. Material: PBMCs or a T cell subset sorted from them (not recorded which). These receptor sequences come from an adult woman who had mild COVID-19 (a few samples of this study predate the infection). Cell type and time point are not known. The CDR3 runs from the conserved cysteine through the conserved F or W. A D gene is named only where the DNA matches it firmly. A row's size may be missing; if present it is once, few, many or a size class.

clone_size	v_call	j_call	d_call	cdr3_nt	cdr3_aa
NA	TRBV7-8	TRBJ1-1	TRBD1	TGTGCCAGCACCCTATGGCCCGGGACAGCGGTCGCTGAAGCTTTCTTT	CASTLWPGTAVAEAFF
NA	TRBV24-1	TRBJ1-4	NA	TGTGCCACCAGTGATCCGGGGGCAACTAATGAAAAACTGTTTTTT	CATSDPGATNEKLFF
NA	TRBV12-3/TRBV12-4	TRBJ2-1	NA	TGTGCCAGCAGTTGGGCCGGGACTGGGGTAAACAATGAGCAGTTCTTC	CASSWAGTGVNNEQFF
few	TRBV7-8	TRBJ2-7	TRBD1	TGTGCCAGCAGCTTAGGGACAGGGGTAACCTACGAGCAGTACTTC	CASSLGTGVTYEQYF
NA	TRBV4-3	TRBJ1-1	NA	TGCGCCAGCAGCCAAGGGAGGACAGTGAACACTGAAGCTTTCTTT	CASSQGRTVNTEAFF
few	TRBV2	TRBJ2-7	NA	TGTGCCAGCAGGGTACCGGGGGCTTCCTACGAGCAGTACTTC	CASRVPGASYEQYF
few	TRBV24-1	TRBJ2-3	NA	TGTGCCACCAGTGATAGAGTTAGCACAGATACGCAGTATTTT	CATSDRVSTDTQYF
NA	TRBV20-1	TRBJ2-3	TRBD2	TGCAGTGCTAGGGCTAGCGGGAGCACAGATACGCAGTATTTT	CSARASGSTDTQYF
few	TRBV6-2/TRBV6-3	TRBJ1-1	NA	TGTGCCAGCAGTTTCCTCGGACTGAGCACTGAAGCTTTCTTT	CASSFLGLSTEAFF
NA	TRBV2	TRBJ2-7	NA	TGTGCCAGCAGCCCAGGCTGGTACGAGCAGTACTTC	CASSPGWYEQYF
once	TRBV20-1	TRBJ2-7	NA	TGCAGTGCTAGAGGAGCAGGGTCCTACGAGCAGTACTTC	CSARGAGSYEQYF
many	TRBV19	TRBJ2-3	NA	TGTGCCAGTAGTATAGACCCCTCAGCGGGCGGGACAGATACGCAGTATTTT	CASSIDPSAGGTDTQYF
few	TRBV6-5	TRBJ2-5	TRBD1	TGTGCCAGCATGGGACAGGGCCTGTACCAAGAGACCCAGTACTTC	CASMGQGLYQETQYF
few	TRBV6-2/TRBV6-3	TRBJ2-7	NA	TGTGCCAGCAGTCCGGCGGGGGCTTCCTCCTACGAGCAGTACTTC	CASSPAGASSYEQYF
few	TRBV5-1	TRBJ2-7	TRBD1	TGCGCCAGCAGCATACTTGACAGGGGATCCGAGCAGTACTTC	CASSILDRGSEQYF
few	TRBV5-6	TRBJ2-7	TRBD1	TGTGCCAGCAGCTTGGAGGGACAGACCTACGAGCAGTACTTC	CASSLEGQTYEQYF
few	TRBV20-1	TRBJ1-1	NA	TGCAGTGCTCAACGGACCGGGACAACAATAAACACTGAAGCTTTCTTT	CSAQRTGTTINTEAFF
many	TRBV7-2	TRBJ2-7	NA	TGTGCCAGCAGCGAGGTCGGAGCCTACGAGCAGTACTTC	CASSEVGAYEQYF
NA	TRBV12-3/TRBV12-4	TRBJ1-2	TRBD1	TGTGCCAGCAGTTTTTCGACAGGACAGGCCTACACCTTC	CASSFSTGQAYTF
few	TRBV20-1	TRBJ2-3	NA	TGCAGTGCTAGTATCGGGGGCAAAGATACGCAGTATTTT	CSASIGGKDTQYF
few	TRBV20-1	TRBJ2-1	NA	TGCAGTGCGCCGACAAGCTACAATGAGCAGTTCTTC	CSAPTSYNEQFF
NA	TRBV4-1	TRBJ2-1	TRBD2	TGCGCCAGCAGCCAACGGACTAGCGGGGGAGCCAATGAGCAGTTCTTC	CASSQRTSGGANEQFF
few	TRBV5-1	TRBJ2-7	TRBD2	TGCGCCAGCAGCTCCCTTCCGGGAGGTTTGGGGTCCTACGAGCAGTACTTC	CASSSLPGGLGSYEQYF